The 5 T cell receptor beta chains in this list originate from one sample, sequenced in a study of control samples from healthy donors and cancer patients. The repertoire was sequenced with immunoSEQ multiplex PCR; TCRdb's copy has only in-frame clones and lacks some. This sample has 90,000 to 100,000 clones, with around 90% found just once. Input material: blood. These receptors came from a woman between 70 and 85 years old in good health.

This chain links TRBV9 with TRBJ2-2; D may correspond to TRBD1 or TRBD2 (5 bases each). The germline V gene has CDR1 SGDLS and CDR2 YYNGEE. Trimming pared 1 base from V and 5 bases from J, leaving 12 bases between. The CDR3 sequence is 15 residues long. The CDR3, as DNA: TGTGCCAGCAGCGTAATCGGGACCAATACCGGGGAGCTGTTTTTT. Translation: CASSVIGTNTGELFF.

In this sample, this clone turned up a few times. The chain couples TRBV7-2 to TRBJ2-7; 7 positions match TRBD2. The germline V gene encodes CDR1 SGHTA and CDR2 FQGNSA. The CDR3 is made up of 12 amino acids. Germline trimming cut 5 bases from V and 7 bases from J; bases unmatched to any gene: 5. The CDR3 DNA is TGTGCCAGCAGCGTCCCAGCGGGAGAGCAGTACTTC. Translation gives CASSVPAGEQYF.

V and J are TRBV6-5 and TRBJ1-6, with 7 bases matching TRBD1. Trimming cost V 6 bases and J 4 bases; bases outside gene matches: 6. The CDR3 contains 15 residues. From germline, CDR1 is MNHEY and CDR2 SVGAGI. The CDR3 DNA follows: TGTGCCAGCAGGGCAATACAGGGGTATAATTCACCCCTCCACTTT. This gives the protein CASRAIQGYNSPLHF.

Here the CDR3 DNA reads TGTGCCACCAGCACCCCACAGACTTTAGCCAAAAACATTCAGTACTTC. Its protein product is CATSTPQTLAKNIQYF. This chain joins TRBV15 and TRBJ2-4; D unresolved. CDR3 length equals 16 residues. From germline, CDR1 is LNHNV and CDR2 YYDKDF (reference sequence). V lost 4 bases, J lost 0 bases, and 13 bases lay in between.

J is TRBJ2-7 and V is TRBV27, with D possibly being TRBD1 (5 bases). Trimming shortened V by 6 bases and J by 4 bases, and 22 bases separated the two germline ends. Germline V gives CDR1 MNHEY, CDR2 SMNVEV (reference sequence). This CDR3 comprises 16 residues. The CDR3 DNA reads TGTGCCAGCAGCCTATTGGGCGACAGTAAATGGTACGAGCAGTACTTC. It codes for CASSLLGDSKWYEQYF.